These 31 T cell receptor beta chains were sequenced from one sample in a study of cytomegalovirus exposure and HLA in healthy donors. The PCR was carried out with 60 Vbeta primers and 13 Jbeta primers. Libraries were prepared by immunoSEQ multiplex PCR; TCRdb keeps only in-frame clonotypes and omits some of them. Of around 150,000 clones listed, roughly 79% are singletons. Material for sequencing was PBMCs. The receptors were sampled from a woman in her thirties in good health and CMV-seronegative.

The chain links TRBV7-9 to TRBJ1-1; the match to TRBD1 covers 7 bases. The CDR3 is 17 residues long. Germline V gene lookup returns CDR1 SEHNR and CDR2 FQNEAQ (reference sequence). The V segment lost 2 bases and the J segment 1 base; nucleotides outside the gene matches: 10. The CDR3 is CASSLLARGQPNTEAFF. The CDR3 nucleotides read TGTGCCAGCAGCTTATTAGCTCGGGGACAGCCGAACACTGAAGCTTTCTTT.

V is TRBV7-3 and J is TRBJ2-5; D unclear. Germline V gene data show CDR1 as SGHTA and CDR2 as FQGTGA. Trimming pared 5 bases from V and 5 bases from J, leaving 15 bases between. This CDR3 comprises 14 residues. The CDR3 spells CASSPLAFGETQYF. Written as DNA, the CDR3 is TGTGCCAGCAGCCCTTTAGCTTTCGGGGAGACCCAGTACTTC.

The rearrangement links TRBV19 to TRBJ1-1, with 8 nucleotides matching TRBD1. CDR3 length: 14 residues. Unmatched junction bases numbered 11, after V lost 6 bases and J lost 8 bases. Germline V gene data show CDR1 as LNHDA and CDR2 as SQIVND (reference sequence). The CDR3 loop reads CASSADRTGREAFF. CDR3 in DNA: TGTGCCAGTAGCGCCGACCGGACAGGGAGGGAAGCTTTCTTT. The whole variable domain, filled in from reference TRBV19 and TRBJ1-1, reads DGGITQSPKYLFRKEGQNVTLSCEQNLNHDAMYWYRQDPGQGLRLIYYSQIVNDFQKGDIAEGYSVSREKKESFPLTVTSAQKNPTAFYLCASSADRTGREAFFGQGTRLTVV.

This clone has just one count. The chain joins TRBV6-1 to TRBJ1-2; D gene unclear. Germline V gene data show CDR1 as MNHNS and CDR2 as SASEGT. The CDR3 loop spans 14 amino acids. Between the trimmed V and J ends, which lost 7 bases and 4 bases, there was a span of 16 bases. CDR3 sequence reads: CASNRLPLGYGYTF. The CDR3 nucleotides read TGTGCCAGCAACCGACTCCCCTTAGGCTATGGCTACACCTTC.

The V call is TRBV30, the J call TRBJ1-5; 7 bases line up with TRBD1. Germline V gene sequence: CDR1 GTSNPN, CDR2 SVGIG (reference sequence). V shed 2 bases, J shed 0 bases, and the junction held 1 base outside the gene matches. This CDR3 is 14 amino acids long. The CDR3 DNA reads as TGTGCCTGGAGTACAGGGGTTAGCAATCAGCCCCAGCATTTT. It specifies CAWSTGVSNQPQHF.

Here the CDR3 reads CASSEPDREEHEQFF. CDR3 nucleotides: TGTGCCAGCAGTGAGCCGGACAGGGAAGAGCATGAGCAGTTCTTC. The V call is TRBV2, the J call TRBJ2-1; 8 bases line up with TRBD1. Germline V CDR1 and CDR2: SNHLY, FYNNEI. The CDR3 has 15 residues. Germline trimming cut 3 bases from V and 8 bases from J; bases unmatched to any gene: 9. Based on the CDR3 plus reference TRBV2 and TRBJ2-1, the full variable domain is EPEVTQTPSHQVTQMGQEVILRCVPISNHLYFYWYRQILGQKVEFLVSFYNNEISEKSEIFDDQFSVERPDGSNFTLKIRSTKLEDSAMYFCASSEPDREEHEQFFGPGTRLTVL.

This clone was seen once. This sequence joins TRBV14 and TRBJ2-5; 9 bases fit TRBD2. Germline-derived CDR1 and CDR2 are SGHDN and FVKESK. This CDR3 has 21 amino acids. V lost 0 bases, J lost 5 bases, and 22 bases stayed unmatched. The CDR3 DNA reads TGTGCCAGCAGCCAAGATTATTCGGGGCTAGCGGGGATTCTCCCCCGGGAGACCCAGTACTTC. Encoded protein: CASSQDYSGLAGILPRETQYF.

The rearrangement links TRBV6-6 to TRBJ2-2; D is ambiguous. The germline V gene encodes CDR1 MNHNY and CDR2 SVGAGI (reference sequence). V was cut by 5 bases and J by 3 bases, with 10 bases left in between. The CDR3 has 14 amino acids. The CDR3 loop reads CASSPDTDTGELFF. CDR3 DNA sequence: TGTGCCAGCAGTCCAGACACCGACACCGGGGAGCTGTTTTTT.

This clone appeared a few times. The chain recombines TRBV29-1 with TRBJ1-2; 9 nucleotides align to TRBD1. The CDR3 totals 13 residues. The V gene's germline CDR1 is SQVTM and CDR2 ANQGSEA. V shed 7 bases, J shed 6 bases, and the junction held 9 bases outside the gene matches. CDR3 sequence reads: CSAAQGAQDGYTF. CDR3 nucleotide sequence: TGCAGCGCTGCACAGGGGGCGCAAGATGGCTACACCTTC.

V is TRBV27 and J is TRBJ1-5, with TRBD1 matching 7 bases. The junction had 10 bases not matched to a gene; V was cut back by 3 bases and J by 2 bases. The CDR3 is 17 amino acids. CDR1 is MNHEY, CDR2 SMNVEV, per germline (reference sequence). CDR3 in DNA: TGTGCCAGCAGTTTTGGGTCAGGGGGTCTTGGCAATCAGCCCCAGCATTTT. This encodes CASSFGSGGLGNQPQHF.

The chain employs TRBV18 and TRBJ1-2; D might be TRBD1 (6 bases). The V gene lost 4 bases and the J gene lost 5 bases, with 11 bases spanning the gap. Germline lookup yields CDR1 KGHSH and CDR2 LQKENI. CDR3 length: 13 amino acids. In nucleotides, the CDR3 is TGTGCCAGCTCACTCCGGGACATTTATGGCTACACCTTC. It translates to CASSLRDIYGYTF.

The rearrangement links TRBV6-1 to TRBJ2-3; TRBD2 matches 9 bases. CDR3 size: 14 residues. Per germline, CDR1 MNHNS and CDR2 SASEGT. Trimming cost V 4 bases and J 6 bases; bases outside gene matches: 5. CDR3 sequence (DNA): TGTGCCAGCAGTGTTGCGGGGGGGCCGGATACGCAGTATTTT. Encoded protein: CASSVAGGPDTQYF.

The chain carries TRBV9 and TRBJ2-1; 9 positions agree with TRBD2. V lost 0 bases to trimming and J lost 4 bases; unmatched junction nucleotides: 5. CDR3 length: 16 residues. Looked up from germline, CDR1 is SGDLS and CDR2 is YYNGEE. The CDR3 spells CASSVGVSGGYNEQFF. The CDR3 bases are TGTGCCAGCAGCGTAGGAGTTAGCGGGGGATACAATGAGCAGTTCTTC.

The chain recombines TRBV19 with TRBJ1-2; D gene ambiguous. Germline CDR1 is LNHDA and CDR2 is SQIVND (reference sequence). The CDR3 sequence is 14 residues long. Trimming took 6 bases from V and 5 from J, leaving 16 bases between them. This chain's CDR3 is CASRGGRTSYGYTF. The CDR3, as DNA: TGTGCCAGTAGAGGAGGACGGACTTCTTATGGCTACACCTTC.

The chain joins TRBV21-1 to TRBJ2-2; TRBD1, the table's D call, lacks a check against the DNA. TRBV21-1 is deemed a pseudogene. The length of the CDR3 is 16 residues. Here the CDR3 reads CADRGIAATGTGELFF. In DNA form, the CDR3 reads TGTGCCGACAGGGGAATCGCGGCGACGGGCACCGGGGAGCTGTTTTTT.

V is TRBV25-1 and J is TRBJ1-4; D is perhaps TRBD1 (6 bases). The germline CDR1 and CDR2 sequences are MGHDK and SYGVNS. The CDR3 length is 15 residues. V lost 1 base and J 3 bases, leaving 9 bases between the germline ends. Here the CDR3 DNA reads TGTGCCAGCAGTGAATCGACAGGCCCTAATGAAAAACTGTTTTTT. Protein: CASSESTGPNEKLFF.

The V gene is TRBV4-2, the J gene TRBJ1-4, with D perhaps TRBD1 (5 bases). The germline gives CDR1 LGHNA, CDR2 YNFKEQ. Trimming took off 4 bases at V and 8 bases at J, with 14 bases between the two ends. The CDR3 extends over 14 amino acids. The CDR3 sequence is CASSRTTPGEKLFF. The CDR3 nucleotides are TGTGCCAGCAGCCGGACAACCCCTGGGGAAAAACTGTTTTTT.

The chain links TRBV11-2 to TRBJ2-7, with D possibly being TRBD1 (6 bases). Germline V gene data show CDR1 as SGHAT and CDR2 as FQNNGV. Trimming left V 2 bases short and J 2 bases short, with 10 bases between. This CDR3 has 14 amino acids. CDR3 protein: CASSLQGNTYEQYF. DNA for the CDR3: TGTGCCAGCAGCTTACAGGGGAATACCTACGAGCAGTACTTC.

The gene calls are TRBV27 and TRBJ2-2; TRBD2 aligns across 8 bases. V lost 2 bases, J lost 6 bases, and 5 bases stayed unmatched. Germline CDR1 and CDR2: MNHEY and SMNVEV (reference sequence). The CDR3 runs 15 residues. CDR3: CASSLLAGVAGELFF. The DNA for the CDR3 is TGTGCCAGCAGTTTACTAGCGGGCGTCGCCGGGGAGCTGTTTTTT.

The gene calls are TRBV11-3 and TRBJ2-1, with 12 bases fitting TRBD1. The V and J ends lost 4 bases and 10 bases, in that order; junction bases with no gene match: 8. The CDR3 is made up of 15 amino acids. Germline V gene data show CDR1 as SGHNT and CDR2 as YENEEA. The CDR3, as DNA: TGTGCCAGCAGCTCCCGGGACAGGGGGCTAGGGGAGCAGTTCTTC. Protein product: CASSSRDRGLGEQFF.

A remark on this clone: The junction departs from the called germline gene at one end, perhaps through a read error. The chain has TRBV29-1 and TRBJ1-2; D may be TRBD1 (5 bases). The length of the CDR3 is 16 residues. From germline, CDR1 is SQVTM and CDR2 ANQGSEA. CDR3 residues: CSVPDRRRGSAYGHTF. The DNA of the CDR3 is TGCAGCGTCCCCGATCGTCGGCGGGGGTCGGCCTATGGCCACACCTTC.

The chain combines TRBV11-2 with TRBJ1-1; 10 bases are a match to TRBD1. Germline V gives CDR1 SGHAT, CDR2 FQNNGV. Trimming cost V 4 bases and J 2 bases; bases outside gene matches: 4. The CDR3 has 15 amino acids. The CDR3, as DNA: TGTGCCAGCAGCTCTTGGACAGGGGGAAACACTGAAGCTTTCTTT. Residues: CASSSWTGGNTEAFF.

V and J are TRBV11-2 and TRBJ1-2, with a weak D call TRBD1 (5 bases). Trimming removed 1 base at V and 4 bases at J, with 13 bases between. The length of the CDR3 is 15 residues. CDR1 and CDR2 from the germline V gene are SGHAT and FQNNGV. The CDR3 spells CASSLGRTGPYGYTF. In DNA form, the CDR3 reads TGTGCCAGCAGCTTAGGGCGAACAGGACCCTATGGCTACACCTTC. Full variable domain (remainder filled in from reference TRBV11-2 and TRBJ1-2): EAGVAQSPRYKIIEKRQSVAFWCNPISGHATLYWYQQILGQGPKLLIQFQNNGVVDDSQLPKDRFSAERLKGVDSTLKIQPAKLEDSAVYLCASSLGRTGPYGYTFGSGTRLTVV.

The chain combines TRBV15 with TRBJ1-1; D is unresolved. CDR1 LNHNV and CDR2 YYDKDF come from the germline V gene (reference sequence). The CDR3 has 13 residues. Trimming removed 0 bases at V and 7 bases at J, with 9 bases between. CDR3 bases: TGTGCCACCAGCAGAGATCGGGAAAGTGAAGCTTTCTTT. It is translated as CATSRDRESEAFF.

V and J are TRBV4-2 and TRBJ2-3; tentatively, D is TRBD2 (5 bases). Trimming took 0 bases from V and 5 from J, leaving 15 bases between them. Germline V gives CDR1 LGHNA, CDR2 YNFKEQ. The length of the CDR3 is 16 residues. The CDR3 nucleotides read TGTGCCAGCAGCCAAGAAACTAGACTCGCTGGAGATACGCAGTATTTT. It specifies CASSQETRLAGDTQYF.

This clone was detected a few times. The chain is built from TRBV6-5 and TRBJ2-7; no firm D call. The germline gives CDR1 MNHEY, CDR2 SVGAGI. V was pared by 7 bases and J by 4 bases, with 17 bases between. This CDR3 comprises 14 residues. The CDR3 loop is CASTHLAGQYEQYF. CDR3 nucleotide sequence: TGTGCCAGCACCCACTTAGCCGGCCAATACGAGCAGTACTTC.

This clone was picked up a small number of times. V gene TRBV9 combines with J gene TRBJ1-1; D gene ambiguous. From germline, CDR1 is SGDLS and CDR2 YYNGEE. This CDR3 has 14 residues. V gave up 0 bases and J gave up 0 bases, with 6 bases separating them. The CDR3 nucleotides are TGTGCCAGCAGCGTAGCTCCGGTGAACACTGAAGCTTTCTTT. Protein sequence: CASSVAPVNTEAFF. Full variable domain (missing parts from reference TRBV9 and TRBJ1-1): DSGVTQTPKHLITATGQRVTLRCSPRSGDLSVYWYQQSLDQGLQFLIQYYNGEERAKGNILERFSAQQFPDLHSELNLSSLELGDSALYFCASSVAPVNTEAFFGQGTRLTVV.

This chain connects TRBV6-5 to TRBJ2-7; 9 bases are a match to TRBD1. CDR3 length equals 15 residues. Germline loops: CDR1 MNHEY, CDR2 SVGAGI. Trimming took 2 bases from V and 1 from J; bases not matched to a gene: 3. CDR3 sequence reads: CASSYGGTGSYEQYF. As DNA, the CDR3 is TGTGCCAGCAGTTACGGCGGGACAGGGTCCTACGAGCAGTACTTC.

This chain connects TRBV18 to TRBJ1-2, with a tentative D call TRBD1 (6 bases). Germline loops: CDR1 KGHSH, CDR2 LQKENI. This CDR3 has 14 residues. Trimming left V 5 bases short and J 2 bases short, with 12 bases between. In nucleotides, the CDR3 is TGTGCCAGCTCAATAGCGCAGGGGAACTATGGCTACACCTTC. Residues: CASSIAQGNYGYTF.

As for this clone: One end of the junction varies from germline; a read error may be responsible. The V call is TRBV30, the J call TRBJ2-6; 8 bases align to TRBD2. The CDR3 length is 15 residues. In germline, CDR1 is GTSNPN, CDR2 SVGIG (reference sequence). CDR3 DNA: TGTGCCTGGACCCTCGGGGGGGCTGGGACCAACGTCCTGACTTTC. The encoded protein is CAWTLGGAGTNVLTF.

Points on this clone: Other DNA sequences in this specimen translate into the identical CDR3. V is TRBV7-3 and J is TRBJ1-1; no clear D. Trimming left V 2 bases short and J 1 base short, with 5 bases between. Germline lookup yields CDR1 SGHTA and CDR2 FQGTGA. There are 13 residues in the CDR3. The CDR3 here is CASSLAGNTEAFF. CDR3 coding DNA: TGTGCCAGCAGCTTAGCCGGGAACACTGAAGCTTTCTTT.